This TCR beta chain was profiled in a study of CD8+ T cells in alopecia areata. The sequencing template was cDNA reverse transcribed from extracted RNA. TCRdb keeps only in-frame clones here, not all; method: immunoSEQ multiplex PCR. The data show some 150,000 clones, 58% seen once. A word on this clone: Its target is not known.

General study findings and limits: Scalp sequencing captures resident alphabeta T cells of normal skin too.

The V end was cut by 5 bases, the J end by 10 bases, with 20 bases between. Germline CDR1 reads SNHLY; CDR2 reads FYNNEI. This CDR3 comprises 14 residues. The treatment denotes: oral pan-JAK inhibitor, 5-10 mg twice daily. Lesional scalp punch biopsies and peripheral blood came from alopecia areata patients. Sorted out of PBMCs were CD4+ T cells and CD8+ T cells. This receptor was obtained from a human donor with alopecia areata. The sequencing used CD4+ T cells sorted from blood, collected at approximately week 56, from a patient treated with tofacitinib. The J gene is TRBJ2-5, the V gene TRBV2; TRBD2 might be the D (6 bases). The CDR3 bases are TGTGCCAGCAGTTATACTGACGGGCGGGACCGCCAGTACTTC. Amino acids: CASSYTDGRDRQYF.